This record concerns one T cell receptor beta chain sequence. The antigen is unknown. Germline V gives CDR1 GTSNPN, CDR2 SVGIG (reference sequence). There are 15 residues in the CDR3. The V end was cut by 4 bases, the J end by 9 bases, with 19 bases between. Time point in this sample: week 5, during vaccination. Topical imiquimod accompanied each vaccine dose, which consisted of 300 ug of mutant IDH1 20-mer peptide. Clones were read by immunoSEQ multiplex PCR, and TCRdb kept only the in-frame ones, dropping some. Of roughly 50,000 clones in the sample, around four fifths were seen once. This sample is part of a study of a mutant IDH1 vaccine in newly diagnosed glioma.

This TCR was sampled from a woman in her thirties or forties with glioma. The V gene is TRBV30, the J gene TRBJ1-6, with D hard to call. The specimen comprised PBMCs, sampled from a glioma patient whose treatment included an IDH1 peptide vaccine. CDR3 loop: CAWKRIGQVGSPLHF. The CDR3 DNA reads as TGTGCCTGGAAGAGGATAGGGCAGGTCGGTTCACCCCTCCACTTT.